The entry that follows covers one T cell receptor (beta chain) sequence. Profiling relied on immunoSEQ multiplex PCR, and the TCRdb table lists in-frame clones only, not all of them. The table has fewer than 250,000 clones, over 65% seen once. V was cut by 1 base and J by 1 base, with 4 bases left in between. Germline V gives CDR1 KGHSH, CDR2 LQKENI. CDR3 length equals 13 residues. This entry comes from a study of cytomegalovirus exposure and HLA in healthy donors. This sequence originates from a woman aged 18-29 years in good health and CMV-seronegative. The sequencing sample was made of PBMCs. The chain is built from TRBV18 and TRBJ2-5; no clear D gene. The CDR3 region has the DNA TGTGCCAGCTCACCACGAGGCCAAGAGACCCAGTACTTC. Translation gives CASSPRGQETQYF. Drawing the rest from reference TRBV18 and TRBJ2-5, the complete variable domain is NAGVMQNPRHLVRRRGQEARLRCSPMKGHSHVYWYRQLPEEGLKFMVYLQKENIIDESGMPKERFSAEFPKEGPSILRIQQVVRGDSAAYFCASSPRGQETQYFGPGTRLLVL.